There are a few counts of the clone carrying this T cell receptor beta chain. The data derive from a study of blood T cells in healthy people across ages. For the second PCR, which ran for about 6 to 12 cycles, a sample-barcoded 5' primer and a J-beta primer mix were used. Via MiXCR, TCRdb re-called the 5' RACE reads, giving one row per CDR3 protein. The sample lists approximately 680,000 distinct CDR3 sequences; roughly 32% were seen once. Trimming removed 2 bases at V and 0 bases at J, with 12 bases between. In germline, CDR1 is SGHKS, CDR2 YYEKEE (reference sequence). The CDR3 covers 15 residues. Sequenced input: blood. The sequence was obtained from an elderly woman in good health. The rearrangement uses TRBV5-5 and TRBJ2-7, with D perhaps TRBD1 (7 bases). The CDR3: CASSFPGGSSYEQYF. The CDR3 DNA sequence: TGTGCCAGCAGCTTCCCAGGGGGGAGCTCCTACGAGCAGTACTTC.